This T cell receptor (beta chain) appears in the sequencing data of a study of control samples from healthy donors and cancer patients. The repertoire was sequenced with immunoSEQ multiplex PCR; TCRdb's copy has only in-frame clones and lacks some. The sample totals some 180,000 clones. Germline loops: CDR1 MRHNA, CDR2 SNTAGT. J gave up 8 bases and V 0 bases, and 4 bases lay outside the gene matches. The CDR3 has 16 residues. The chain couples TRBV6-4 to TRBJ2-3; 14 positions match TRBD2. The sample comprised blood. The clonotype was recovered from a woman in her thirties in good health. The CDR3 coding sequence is TGTGCCAGCAGTGACTCGACTAGCGGGGGGGCCAGTACGCAGTATTTT. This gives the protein CASSDSTSGGASTQYF.